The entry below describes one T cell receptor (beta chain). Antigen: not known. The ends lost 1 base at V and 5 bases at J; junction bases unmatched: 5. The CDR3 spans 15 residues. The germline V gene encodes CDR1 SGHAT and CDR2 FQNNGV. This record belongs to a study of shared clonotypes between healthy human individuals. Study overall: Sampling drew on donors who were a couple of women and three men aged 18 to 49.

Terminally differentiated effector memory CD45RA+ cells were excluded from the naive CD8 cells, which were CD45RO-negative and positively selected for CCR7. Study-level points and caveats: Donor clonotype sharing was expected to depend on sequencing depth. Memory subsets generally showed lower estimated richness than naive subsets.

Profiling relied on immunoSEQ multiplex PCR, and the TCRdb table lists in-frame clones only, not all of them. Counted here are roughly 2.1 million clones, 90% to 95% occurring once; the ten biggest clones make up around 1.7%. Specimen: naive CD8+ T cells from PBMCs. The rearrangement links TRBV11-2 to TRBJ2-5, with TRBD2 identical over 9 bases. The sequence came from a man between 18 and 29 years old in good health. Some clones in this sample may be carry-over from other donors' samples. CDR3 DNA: TGTGCCAGCAGCTTAGGGGCGGGAGGGCTGGAGACCCAGTACTTC. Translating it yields CASSLGAGGLETQYF.